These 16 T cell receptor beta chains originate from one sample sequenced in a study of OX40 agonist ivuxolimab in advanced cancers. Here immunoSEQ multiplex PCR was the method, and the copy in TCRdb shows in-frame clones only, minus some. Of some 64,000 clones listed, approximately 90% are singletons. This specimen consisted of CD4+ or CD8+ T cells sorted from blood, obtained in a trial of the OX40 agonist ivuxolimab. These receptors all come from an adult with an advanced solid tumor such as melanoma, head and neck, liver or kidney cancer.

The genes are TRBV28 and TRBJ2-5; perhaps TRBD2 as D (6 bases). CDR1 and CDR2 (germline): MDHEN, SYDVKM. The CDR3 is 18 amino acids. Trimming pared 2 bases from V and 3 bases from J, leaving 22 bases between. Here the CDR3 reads CASSLNPFRGFGKETQYF. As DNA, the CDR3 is TGTGCCAGCAGTTTAAACCCGTTCCGGGGGTTCGGGAAAGAGACCCAGTACTTC.

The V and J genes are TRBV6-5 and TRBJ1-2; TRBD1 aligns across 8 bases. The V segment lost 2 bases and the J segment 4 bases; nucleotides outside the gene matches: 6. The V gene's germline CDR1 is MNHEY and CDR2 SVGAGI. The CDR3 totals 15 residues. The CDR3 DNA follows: TGTGCCAGCAGTTACGGACAGGGCTTGTCCTATGGCTACACCTTC. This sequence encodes CASSYGQGLSYGYTF.

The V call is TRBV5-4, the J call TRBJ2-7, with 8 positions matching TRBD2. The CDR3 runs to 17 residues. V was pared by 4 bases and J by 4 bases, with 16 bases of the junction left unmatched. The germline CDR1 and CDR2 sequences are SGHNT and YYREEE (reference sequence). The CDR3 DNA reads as TGTGCCAGCAGCCAAGAGGGGGACGGGGGGGCCAGGTACGAGCAGTACTTC. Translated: CASSQEGDGGARYEQYF.

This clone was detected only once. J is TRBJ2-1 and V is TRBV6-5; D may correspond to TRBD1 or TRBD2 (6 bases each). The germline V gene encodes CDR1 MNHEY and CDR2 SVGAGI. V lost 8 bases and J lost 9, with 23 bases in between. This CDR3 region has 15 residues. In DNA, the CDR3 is TGTGCCAGCCCGAGGGGGGATTCCTACACATCTGAGCAGTTCTTC. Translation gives CASPRGDSYTSEQFF.

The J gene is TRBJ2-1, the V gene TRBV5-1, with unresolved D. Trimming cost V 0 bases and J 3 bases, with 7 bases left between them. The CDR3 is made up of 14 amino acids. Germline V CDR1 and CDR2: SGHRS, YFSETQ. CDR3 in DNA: TGCGCCAGCAGCTTGGAAGGCAGCTACAATGAGCAGTTCTTC. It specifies CASSLEGSYNEQFF.

This CDR3 is CASGREQYF. DNA for the CDR3: TGCGCCTCAGGGAGGGAGCAGTACTTC. This chain joins TRBV10-2 and TRBJ2-7; a weak D match, TRBD2 (6 bases). Trimming took off 11 bases at V and 7 bases at J, with 9 bases between the two ends. Germline V CDR1 and CDR2: WSHSY, SAAADI. The CDR3 sequence is 9 residues long.

The CDR3 DNA sequence: TGTGCCAGCAGCGTACTGAGCGGGGGAGCTATAGATACGCAGTATTTT. It codes for CASSVLSGGAIDTQYF. J is TRBJ2-3 and V is TRBV9, with 8 bases lining up with TRBD2. The V gene's germline CDR1 is SGDLS and CDR2 YYNGEE. J gave up 5 bases and V 1 base, and 9 bases lay outside the gene matches. The CDR3 has 16 residues.

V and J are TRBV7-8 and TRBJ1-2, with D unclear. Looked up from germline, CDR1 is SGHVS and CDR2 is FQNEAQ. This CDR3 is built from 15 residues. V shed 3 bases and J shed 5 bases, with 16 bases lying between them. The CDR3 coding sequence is TGTGCCAGCAGCTTTCAGCCCAGTGGACCTTATGGCTACACCTTC. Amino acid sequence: CASSFQPSGPYGYTF.

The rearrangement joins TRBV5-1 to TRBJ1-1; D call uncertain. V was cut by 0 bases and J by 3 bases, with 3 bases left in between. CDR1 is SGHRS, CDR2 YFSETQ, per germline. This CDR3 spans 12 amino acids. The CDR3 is CASSLGYTEAFF. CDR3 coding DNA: TGCGCCAGCAGCTTGGGATACACTGAAGCTTTCTTT.

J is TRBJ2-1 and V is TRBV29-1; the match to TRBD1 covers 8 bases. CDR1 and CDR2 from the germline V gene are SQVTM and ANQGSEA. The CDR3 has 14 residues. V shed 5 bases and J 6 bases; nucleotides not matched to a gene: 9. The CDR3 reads CSVISGQGLNEQFF. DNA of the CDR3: TGCAGCGTTATCTCCGGACAGGGTCTCAATGAGCAGTTCTTC.

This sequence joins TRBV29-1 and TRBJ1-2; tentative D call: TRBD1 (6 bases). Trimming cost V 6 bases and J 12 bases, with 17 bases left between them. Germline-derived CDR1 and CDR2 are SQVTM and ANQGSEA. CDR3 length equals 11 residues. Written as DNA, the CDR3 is TGCAGCGTCGCTTTGGGCGACAGGCACACCTTC. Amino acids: CSVALGDRHTF.

This CDR3 is CASSLGAVSYEQYF. In DNA form, the CDR3 reads TGTGCCAGCAGCTTAGGAGCGGTCTCCTACGAGCAGTACTTC. The chain recombines TRBV5-6 with TRBJ2-7; the D gene is possibly TRBD2 (5 bases). This CDR3 is built from 14 residues. The V gene lost 2 bases and the J gene lost 0 bases, with 9 bases spanning the gap. CDR1 is SGHDT and CDR2 is YYEEEE in the germline V gene. The entire variable domain, with the rest obtained from reference TRBV5-6 and TRBJ2-7, is as follows: DAGVTQSPTHLIKTRGQQVTLRCSPKSGHDTVSWYQQALGQGPQFIFQYYEEEERQRGNFPDRFSGHQFPNYSSELNVNALLLGDSALYLCASSLGAVSYEQYFGPGTRLTVT.

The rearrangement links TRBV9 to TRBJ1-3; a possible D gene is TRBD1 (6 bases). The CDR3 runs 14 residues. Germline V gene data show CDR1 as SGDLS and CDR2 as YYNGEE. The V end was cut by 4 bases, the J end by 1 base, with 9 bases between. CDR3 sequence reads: CASSLGGSGNTIYF. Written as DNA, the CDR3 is TGTGCCAGCAGCCTAGGGGGATCTGGAAACACCATATATTTT.

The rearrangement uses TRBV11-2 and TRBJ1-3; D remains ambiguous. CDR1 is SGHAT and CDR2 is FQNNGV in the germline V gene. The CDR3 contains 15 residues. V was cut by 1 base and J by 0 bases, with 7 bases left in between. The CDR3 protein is CASSLGWVSGNTIYF. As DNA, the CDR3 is TGTGCCAGCAGCTTAGGCTGGGTCTCTGGAAACACCATATATTTT.

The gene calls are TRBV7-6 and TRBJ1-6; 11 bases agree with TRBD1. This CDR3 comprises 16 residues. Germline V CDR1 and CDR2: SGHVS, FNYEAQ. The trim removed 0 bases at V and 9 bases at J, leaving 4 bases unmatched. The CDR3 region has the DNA TGTGCCAGCAGCTTAGCGGGACAGGGGGACGGTTCACCCCTCCACTTT. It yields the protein CASSLAGQGDGSPLHF.

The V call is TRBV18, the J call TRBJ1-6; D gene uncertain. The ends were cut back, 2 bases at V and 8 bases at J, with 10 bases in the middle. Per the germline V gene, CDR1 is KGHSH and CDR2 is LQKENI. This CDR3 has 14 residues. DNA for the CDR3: TGTGCCAGCTCACCAAGGGCGGAGGATTCACCCCTCCACTTT. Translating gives CASSPRAEDSPLHF.